This T cell receptor (beta chain) comes out of a study of blood T cell repertoires in COVID-19. Participant ages covered roughly 18 to 89 years across 25 or so US areas. Recovery meant two consecutive negative NP/OP PCR tests, professional clearance, or resolved symptoms. Measured with immunoSEQ multiplex PCR; TCRdb has only the in-frame clones, and not every one. Found here are about 270,000 clones, 70% to 90% of them singletons; the top ten hold around 0.92%. V was cut by 4 bases and J by 6 bases, with 19 bases left in between. CDR1 is SGDLS and CDR2 is YYNGEE in the germline V gene. The CDR3 is 15 residues long.

This chain uses TRBV9 with TRBJ1-1; a possible D gene is TRBD1 (5 bases). Specimen: PBMCs or T cells enriched from blood (not recorded which). The TCR originated in a woman aged 25 to 39 who had recovered from COVID-19. The CDR3 loop reads CASSPQGLIYPEAFF. In DNA, the CDR3 is TGTGCCAGCAGCCCCCAGGGTTTGATTTACCCTGAAGCTTTCTTT.